This T cell receptor beta chain is drawn from a study of human T cells and chemical hapten exposure. The sample holds many counts of this clonotype. Time point indicated: pre-sensitization, week 0. Treatment: therapeutic diphenylcyclopropenone sensitization with weekly scalp DPC. It was the library that attached unique molecular identifiers to individual cDNA molecules. How the authors handled the data: A typical sample had roughly 96,000 TCRs, with 23,224 to 690,600 overall. TCRdb re-derived calls from the RACE reads in MiXCR, one entry per CDR3 protein. Here the V and J calls rest on TCRdb's processing, not on the authors' analysis. The sample has tens of thousands of distinct CDR3 sequences, around a tenth seen once; the top ten hold 11% to 15%. Germline CDR1 is MGHRA and CDR2 is YSYEKL. This CDR3 contains 14 residues. The V segment lost 4 bases and the J segment 8 bases; nucleotides outside the gene matches: 10.

Source: whole blood, taken in connection with sensitization to the hapten diphenylcyclopropenone (DPC). The V call is TRBV4-1, the J call TRBJ1-2; TRBD1 aligns across 7 bases. The clonotype was recovered from a woman aged 40-49 years with alopecia areata. Some clones in this sample may be carry-over from other donors' samples. CDR3 sequence (DNA): TGCGCCAGCAGCCGAGGCGACAGGGATTTCGGCTACACCTTC. It is translated as CASSRGDRDFGYTF.